The clone carrying this T cell receptor (beta chain) was seen once. The germline V gene has CDR1 SGHAT and CDR2 FQDESV (reference sequence). This CDR3 spans 16 amino acids. The ends were cut back, 5 bases at V and 4 bases at J, with 17 bases in the middle. This specimen comes from a study of blood T cell repertoires in COVID-19. As originally analysed: Reference gene primer amplification gave estimated nucleated cell counts. Profiling relied on immunoSEQ multiplex PCR, and the TCRdb table lists in-frame clones only, not all of them. D and trimming were read from the DNA, whereas the V and J calls and clone size are those reported in that table. This table holds about 170,000 clones, around 85% found once.

This sequence originates from a woman older than 75 with COVID-19, enrolled during active disease. Input material: peripheral blood. The chain recombines TRBV11-1 with TRBJ1-4, with D possibly being TRBD1 (5 bases). The CDR3 DNA sequence: TGTGCCAGCAGCCTCGGACAAGCCGACGATAATGAAAAACTGTTTTTT. Its protein product is CASSLGQADDNEKLFF.